The present T cell receptor beta chain was sequenced within a study of technical replicates of blood from several donors. Method: immunoSEQ multiplex PCR; TCRdb's copy keeps in-frame clones and lacks some. The profile shows about 66,000 clones, approximately 90% of them singletons. The sequence derives from a human donor in good health. The sequenced material came from T cells isolated from PBMCs.

CDR3 coding DNA: TGTGCCAGCAGTGGGGACAGGCTGGTTAGGTATGGCTACACCTTC. Translation gives CASSGDRLVRYGYTF. The chain carries TRBV6-6 and TRBJ1-2; TRBD1 agrees at 8 bases. Per germline, CDR1 MNHNY and CDR2 SVGAGI (reference sequence). This CDR3 region has 15 residues. V lost 5 bases and J lost 5; bases outside the gene matches: 10.